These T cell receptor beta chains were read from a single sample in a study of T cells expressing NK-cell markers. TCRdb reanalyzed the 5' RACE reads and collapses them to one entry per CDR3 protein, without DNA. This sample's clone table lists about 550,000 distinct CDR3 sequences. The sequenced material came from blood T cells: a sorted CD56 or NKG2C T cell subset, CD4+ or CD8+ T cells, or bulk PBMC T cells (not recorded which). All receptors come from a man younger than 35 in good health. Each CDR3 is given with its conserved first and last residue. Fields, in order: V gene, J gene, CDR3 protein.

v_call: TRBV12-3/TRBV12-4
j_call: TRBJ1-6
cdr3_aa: CASSFFRSPLHF

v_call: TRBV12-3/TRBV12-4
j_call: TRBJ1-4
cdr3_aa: CASSFGQGPEKLFF

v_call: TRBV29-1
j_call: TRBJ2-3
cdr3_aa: CSVAQGSNTQYF

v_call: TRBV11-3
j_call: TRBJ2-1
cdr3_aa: CASSLDVDNEQFF

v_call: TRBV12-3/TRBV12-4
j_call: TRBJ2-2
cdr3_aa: CASSTGSSTGELFF

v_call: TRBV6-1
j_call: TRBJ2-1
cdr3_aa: CASSEGLPGVTGNEQFF

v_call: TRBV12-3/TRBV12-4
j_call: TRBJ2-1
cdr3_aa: CASSLDSTRGNEQFF

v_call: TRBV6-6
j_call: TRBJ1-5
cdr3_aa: CASSLDSAQPQHF

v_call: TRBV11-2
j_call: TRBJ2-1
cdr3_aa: CASSISGSGIIKFF

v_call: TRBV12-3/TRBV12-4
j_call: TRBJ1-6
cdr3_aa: CASSSLGTGNNSPLHF

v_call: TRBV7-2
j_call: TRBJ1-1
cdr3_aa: CASSFVGNMNTEAFF

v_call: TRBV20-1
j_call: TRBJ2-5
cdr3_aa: CSAPLTGLQETQYF

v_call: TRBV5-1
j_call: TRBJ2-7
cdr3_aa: CASRRLRDSSYEQYF

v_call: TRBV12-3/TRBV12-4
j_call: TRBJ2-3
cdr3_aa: CASSLGGFTDTQYF

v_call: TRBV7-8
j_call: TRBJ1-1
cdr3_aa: CASSFEGGGYTEAFF

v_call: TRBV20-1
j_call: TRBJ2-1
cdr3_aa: CSASRWEAYNEQFF

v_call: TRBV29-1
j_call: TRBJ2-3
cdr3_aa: CSVARGREDTQYF

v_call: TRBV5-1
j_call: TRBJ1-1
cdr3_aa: CASSSAPGNTEAFF

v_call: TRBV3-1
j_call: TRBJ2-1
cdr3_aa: CASSQGGRAFYNEQFF

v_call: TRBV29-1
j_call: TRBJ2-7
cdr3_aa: CSVAGGGEQYF

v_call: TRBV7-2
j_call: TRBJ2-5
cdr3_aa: CASSSFTEKYQETQYF

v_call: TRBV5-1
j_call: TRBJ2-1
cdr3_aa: CASTLGQGRANEQFF